This TCR beta chain was recorded in a study of CD8 T cells in ankylosing spondylitis. Study-wide points: It appeared that ankylosing spondylitis blood was characterized by a TCR beta motif of eight highly homologous variants. A CD8+ phenotype characterized the disease-linked clones, which were relatively rare in peripheral blood.

Quantitative 5'-RACE with molecular barcodes was used to make the TCR beta libraries. MiXCR, run by TCRdb on the 5' RACE reads, gives a single entry per CDR3 protein. The sample holds 300,000 to 400,000 distinct CDR3 sequences; approximately 20% are singletons and the top ten take approximately 16%. This CDR3 contains 18 residues. Germline lookup yields CDR1 SGDLS and CDR2 YYNGEE. Trimming took off 3 bases at V and 0 bases at J, with 21 bases between the two ends. This clonotype has only a few counts. Antigen specificity is unknown. The rearrangement uses TRBV9 and TRBJ1-2, with a tentative D call TRBD1 (6 bases). This TCR was sampled from a male donor with ankylosing spondylitis. Sequencing input: blood, either unsorted or a sorted T cell fraction (not recorded which). The CDR3 DNA sequence: TGTGCCAGCAGCGCCCAGACCGGGACAAGAGCTCCTAACTATGGCTACACCTTC. Its protein is CASSAQTGTRAPNYGYTF.